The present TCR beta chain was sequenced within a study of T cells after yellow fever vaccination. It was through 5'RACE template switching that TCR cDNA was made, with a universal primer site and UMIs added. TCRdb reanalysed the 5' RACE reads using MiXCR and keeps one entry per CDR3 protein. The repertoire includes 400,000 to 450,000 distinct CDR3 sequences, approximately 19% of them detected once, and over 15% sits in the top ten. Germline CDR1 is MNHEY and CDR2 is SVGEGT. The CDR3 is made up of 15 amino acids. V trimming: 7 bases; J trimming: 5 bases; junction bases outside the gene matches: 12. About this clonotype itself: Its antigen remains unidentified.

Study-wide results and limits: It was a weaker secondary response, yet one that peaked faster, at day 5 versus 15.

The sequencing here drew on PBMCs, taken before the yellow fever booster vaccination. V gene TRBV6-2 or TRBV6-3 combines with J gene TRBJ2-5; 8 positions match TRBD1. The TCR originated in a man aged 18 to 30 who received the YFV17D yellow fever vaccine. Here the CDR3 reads CASNLDRGPEETQYF. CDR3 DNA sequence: TGTGCCAGCAACCTCGACAGGGGTCCGGAGGAGACCCAGTACTTC.